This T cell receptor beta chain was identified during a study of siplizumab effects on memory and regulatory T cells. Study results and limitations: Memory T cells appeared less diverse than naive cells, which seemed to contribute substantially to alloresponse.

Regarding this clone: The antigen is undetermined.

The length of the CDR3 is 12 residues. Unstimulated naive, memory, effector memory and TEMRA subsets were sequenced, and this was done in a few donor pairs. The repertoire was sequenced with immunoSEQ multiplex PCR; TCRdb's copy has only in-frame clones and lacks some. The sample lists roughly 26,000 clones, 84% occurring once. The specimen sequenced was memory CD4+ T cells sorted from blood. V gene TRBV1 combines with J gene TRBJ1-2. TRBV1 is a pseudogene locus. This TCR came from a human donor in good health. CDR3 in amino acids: CTSSPDSSGYTF. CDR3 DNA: TGCACCAGCAGCCCGGACTCCAGTGGCTACACCTTC.